Following are 20 T cell receptor beta chains from one sample sequenced in a study of blood T cell repertoires in COVID-19. The assay was immunoSEQ multiplex PCR, and TCRdb's table has in-frame clones only and misses some. The table has 180,000 or so clones, roughly nine tenths seen once. Sequenced material: peripheral blood. The source is an older woman with COVID-19, enrolled during active disease.

The sample holds one count of this clone. The chain recombines TRBV5-8 with TRBJ1-5; TRBD1 matches 8 bases. V lost 4 bases to trimming and J lost 4 bases; unmatched junction nucleotides: 10. Germline assignment: CDR1 SGHTS and CDR2 YDEGEE. There are 16 residues in the CDR3. CDR3 loop: CASSPPGTGFNQPQHF. As DNA, the CDR3 is TGTGCCAGCAGCCCTCCGGGGACAGGTTTTAATCAGCCCCAGCATTTT.

Note on this clone: At the DNA level, this CDR3 is encoded by other sequences in the same sample as well. The CDR3 loop reads CASSPLEAGELFF. The CDR3 DNA reads as TGTGCCAGCTCACCCCTAGAGGCCGGGGAGCTGTTTTTT. V and J are TRBV18 and TRBJ2-2; D is unclear. Trimming removed 3 bases from V and 6 bases from J, with 8 bases in between. CDR1 KGHSH and CDR2 LQKENI come from the germline V gene. The CDR3 is 13 amino acids.

The chain uses TRBV29-1 and TRBJ2-7, with a tentative D call TRBD1 (7 bases). Trimming took 5 bases from V and 3 from J, leaving 14 bases between them. The germline CDR1 and CDR2 sequences are SQVTM and ANQGSEA. There are 13 residues in the CDR3. The CDR3 protein is CSVRRDSLYEQYF. CDR3 nucleotide sequence: TGCAGCGTTAGGAGGGACAGTCTCTACGAGCAGTACTTC.

This chain links TRBV7-2 with TRBJ2-5; unclear D gene. The V gene's germline CDR1 is SGHTA and CDR2 FQGNSA. This CDR3 spans 11 amino acids. Between the trimmed V and J ends, which lost 5 bases and 1 base, there was a span of 2 bases. CDR3 sequence reads: CASSLQETQYF. The CDR3 DNA reads TGTGCCAGCAGCCTCCAAGAGACCCAGTACTTC.

The CDR3 nucleotides are TGTGCCAGCAGCTTGGTCGGGAATGGCTACACCTTC. Translation: CASSLVGNGYTF. This rearrangement joins TRBV5-4 to TRBJ1-2; D is ambiguous. Per the germline V gene, CDR1 is SGHNT and CDR2 is YYREEE (reference sequence). Trimming pared 0 bases from V and 6 bases from J, leaving 6 bases between. CDR3 size: 12 residues.

The genes are TRBV20-1 and TRBJ2-4; D is uncertain. From germline, CDR1 is DFQATT and CDR2 SNEGSKA (reference sequence). The germline V and J ends were trimmed by 2 bases and 9 bases, with 8 bases remaining between them. The CDR3 is 11 residues long. The CDR3 coding sequence is TGCAGTGCTAGAAGCAGGCCCATTCAGTACTTC. This encodes CSARSRPIQYF.

The chain carries TRBV6-2 or TRBV6-3 and TRBJ2-7; TRBD1 agrees at 7 bases. Germline CDR1 reads MNHEY; CDR2 reads SVGEGT. The length of the CDR3 is 14 residues. J gave up 0 bases and V 5 bases, and 4 bases lay outside the gene matches. The CDR3 protein is CASSTRTGSYEQYF. In DNA, the CDR3 is TGTGCCAGCAGTACCCGGACAGGCTCCTACGAGCAGTACTTC.

The chain couples TRBV19 to TRBJ1-1, with TRBD1 as a possible D gene (6 bases). Germline CDR1 LNHDA, CDR2 SQIVND (reference sequence). Trimming shortened V by 4 bases and J by 2 bases, and 11 bases separated the two germline ends. CDR3 length equals 14 residues. CDR3 residues: CASSKRQANTEAFF. The CDR3, as DNA: TGTGCCAGTAGTAAAAGACAGGCAAACACTGAAGCTTTCTTT.

This clone has only one observation. This chain connects TRBV9 to TRBJ1-6, with 9 bases identical to TRBD1. The junction had 3 bases not matched to a gene; V was cut back by 6 bases and J by 2 bases. This CDR3 spans 15 amino acids. CDR1 is SGDLS and CDR2 is YYNGEE in the germline V gene. CDR3 bases: TGTGCCAGCACTCGGACAGGGGCCTATAATTCACCCCTCCACTTT. Its protein product is CASTRTGAYNSPLHF.

There are a few counts of this clone. The gene calls are TRBV5-1 and TRBJ2-5; 10 bases match TRBD2. Germline V gene sequence: CDR1 SGHRS, CDR2 YFSETQ. The CDR3 is made up of 16 amino acids. Trimming removed 0 bases from V and 3 bases from J; junction bases left unmatched: 5. CDR3 in amino acids: CASSLDGLAEEETQYF. DNA for the CDR3: TGCGCCAGCAGCTTGGACGGACTAGCGGAGGAAGAGACCCAGTACTTC.

The V gene is TRBV11-3, the J gene TRBJ2-2; unclear D gene. Germline V CDR1 and CDR2: SGHNT, YENEEA. The CDR3 consists of 15 residues. V lost 5 bases to trimming and J lost 6 bases, with 16 bases between them. The CDR3, as DNA: TGTGCCAGCAGCCCCCTCACTTCTGCCCCCGGGGAGCTGTTTTTT. This sequence encodes CASSPLTSAPGELFF.

The chain couples TRBV7-2 to TRBJ2-7, with no clear D. The CDR3 has 13 residues. Trimming cost V 4 bases and J 0 bases, with 7 bases left between them. Germline V CDR1 and CDR2: SGHTA, FQGNSA. Here the CDR3 DNA reads TGTGCCAGCAGCTCCCTTAGCTCCTACGAGCAGTACTTC. Encoded protein: CASSSLSSYEQYF.

The CDR3 bases are TGCAGCGGACAGGGGGTTGCTGAAGCTTTCTTT. Amino acid sequence: CSGQGVAEAFF. The V call is TRBV29-1, the J call TRBJ1-1; 9 bases match TRBD1. Germline CDR1 is SQVTM and CDR2 is ANQGSEA. The CDR3 is 11 amino acids. After removal of 7 bases from V and 6 bases from J, the junction contained 3 bases not matched to a gene.

V usage is TRBV20-1 and J usage is TRBJ2-7; D not certain. The CDR3 is made up of 12 amino acids. Germline assignment: CDR1 DFQATT and CDR2 SNEGSKA (reference sequence). The V and J ends lost 3 bases and 1 base respectively, with 7 bases between them. CDR3 DNA: TGCAGTGCTAGTTACTCGTCCTACGAGCAGTACTTC. Amino acids: CSASYSSYEQYF.

The rearrangement joins TRBV2 to TRBJ2-2; tentatively, D is TRBD2 (5 bases). Trimming removed 2 bases at V and 8 bases at J, with 15 bases between. The length of the CDR3 is 15 residues. Germline CDR1 and CDR2: SNHLY and FYNNEI. The CDR3 is CASSELVQLAGELFF. CDR3 DNA sequence: TGTGCCAGCAGTGAATTAGTACAATTAGCGGGGGAGCTGTTTTTT.

This chain joins TRBV10-3 and TRBJ1-3; D is possibly TRBD1 (5 bases). With 10 bases removed from V and 2 bases from J, the gap between germline ends came to 15 bases. The germline V gene has CDR1 ENHRY and CDR2 SYGVKD. This CDR3 has 14 residues. CDR3 nucleotide sequence: TGTGCCAACTCAGGGTCCCAGACTGGAAACACCATATATTTT. This gives the protein CANSGSQTGNTIYF.

This rearrangement joins TRBV4-1 to TRBJ2-7; the D gene is possibly TRBD2 (6 bases). Trimming removed 1 base at V and 7 bases at J, with 14 bases between. The CDR3 loop spans 14 amino acids. Germline V gene data show CDR1 as MGHRA and CDR2 as YSYEKL. CDR3 protein: CASSQVGGNREQYF. As DNA, the CDR3 is TGCGCCAGCAGCCAAGTCGGAGGGAATAGGGAGCAGTACTTC.

The V and J genes are TRBV27 and TRBJ2-7, with 14 bases matching TRBD2. The V gene's germline CDR1 is MNHEY and CDR2 SMNVEV (reference sequence). The junction had 5 bases not matched to a gene; V was cut back by 1 base and J by 3 bases. The CDR3 consists of 17 residues. The CDR3 DNA sequence: TGTGCCAGCAGTTTATTGGGACTAGCGGGAGAGGGCTACGAGCAGTACTTC. It is translated as CASSLLGLAGEGYEQYF.

The rearrangement links TRBV18 to TRBJ1-2; 9 bases line up with TRBD1. The CDR3 length is 15 residues. Germline assignment: CDR1 KGHSH and CDR2 LQKENI. V lost 1 base to trimming and J lost 6 bases; unmatched junction nucleotides: 6. CDR3 DNA: TGTGCCAGCTCACCACGGGGACAGGGCTCCCATGGCTACACCTTC. Translating it yields CASSPRGQGSHGYTF.

This chain joins TRBV18 and TRBJ1-2, with 7 bases matching TRBD1. The CDR3 loop spans 13 amino acids. Looked up from germline, CDR1 is KGHSH and CDR2 is LQKENI. V was clipped by 3 bases and J by 3 bases; unmatched bases: 1. The CDR3 DNA reads TGTGCCAGCTCACCTGGACAGGACTATGGCTACACCTTC. Its protein is CASSPGQDYGYTF.